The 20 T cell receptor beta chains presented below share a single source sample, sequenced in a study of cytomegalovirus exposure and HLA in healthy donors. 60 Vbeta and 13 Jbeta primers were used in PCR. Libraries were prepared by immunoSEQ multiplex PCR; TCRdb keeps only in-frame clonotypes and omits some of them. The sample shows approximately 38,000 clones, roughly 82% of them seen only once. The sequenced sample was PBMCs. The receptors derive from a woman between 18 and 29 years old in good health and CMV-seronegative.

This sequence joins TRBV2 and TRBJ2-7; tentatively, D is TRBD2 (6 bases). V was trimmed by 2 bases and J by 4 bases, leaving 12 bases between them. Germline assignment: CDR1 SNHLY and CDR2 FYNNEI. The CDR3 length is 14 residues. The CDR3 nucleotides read TGTGCCAGCAGTGAATTGAGGGGAGGATACGAGCAGTACTTC. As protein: CASSELRGGYEQYF.

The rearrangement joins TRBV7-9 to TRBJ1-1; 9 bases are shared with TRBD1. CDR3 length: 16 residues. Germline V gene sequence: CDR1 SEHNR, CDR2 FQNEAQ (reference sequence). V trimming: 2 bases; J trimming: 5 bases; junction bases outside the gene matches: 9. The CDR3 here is CASSLTPQGARTEAFF. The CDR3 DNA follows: TGTGCCAGCAGCTTAACTCCACAGGGGGCGCGGACTGAAGCTTTCTTT.

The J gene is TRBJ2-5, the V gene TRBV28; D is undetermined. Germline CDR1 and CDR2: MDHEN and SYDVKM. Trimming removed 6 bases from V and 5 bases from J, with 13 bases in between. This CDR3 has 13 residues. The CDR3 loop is CASRGSGEETQYF. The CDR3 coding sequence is TGTGCCAGCAGAGGTTCGGGTGAGGAGACCCAGTACTTC. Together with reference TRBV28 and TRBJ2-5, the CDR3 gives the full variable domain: DVKVTQSSRYLVKRTGEKVFLECVQDMDHENMFWYRQDPGLGLRLIYFSYDVKMKEKGDIPEGYSVSREKKERFSLILESASTNQTSMYLCASRGSGEETQYFGPGTRLLVL.

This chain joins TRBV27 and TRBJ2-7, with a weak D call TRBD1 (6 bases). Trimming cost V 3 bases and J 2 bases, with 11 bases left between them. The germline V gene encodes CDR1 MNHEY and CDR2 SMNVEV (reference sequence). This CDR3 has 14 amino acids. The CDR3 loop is CASSLQTGPYEQYF. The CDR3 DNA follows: TGTGCCAGCAGTTTGCAGACAGGACCCTACGAGCAGTACTTC.

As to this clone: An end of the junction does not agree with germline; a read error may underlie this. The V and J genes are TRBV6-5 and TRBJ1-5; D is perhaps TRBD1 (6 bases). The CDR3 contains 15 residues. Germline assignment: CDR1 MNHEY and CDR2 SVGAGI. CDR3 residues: CASSPAGAGIQPQNF. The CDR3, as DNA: TGTGCCAGCAGCCCCGCAGGGGCCGGAATTCAGCCCCAGAATTTT.

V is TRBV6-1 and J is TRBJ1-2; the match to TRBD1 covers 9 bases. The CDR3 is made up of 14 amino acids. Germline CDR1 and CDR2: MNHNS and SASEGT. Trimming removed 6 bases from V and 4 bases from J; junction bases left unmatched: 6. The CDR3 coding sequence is TGTGCCAGCAGAGGGACAGGGTTGGCCTATGGCTACACCTTC. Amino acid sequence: CASRGTGLAYGYTF.

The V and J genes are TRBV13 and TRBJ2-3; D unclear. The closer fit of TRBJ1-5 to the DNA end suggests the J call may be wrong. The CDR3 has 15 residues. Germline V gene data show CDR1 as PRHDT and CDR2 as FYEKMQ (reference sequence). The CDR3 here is CASLRAGGGSATQHF. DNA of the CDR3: TGTGCCAGCCTCCGAGCGGGAGGAGGGTCCGCTACGCAGCATTTT.

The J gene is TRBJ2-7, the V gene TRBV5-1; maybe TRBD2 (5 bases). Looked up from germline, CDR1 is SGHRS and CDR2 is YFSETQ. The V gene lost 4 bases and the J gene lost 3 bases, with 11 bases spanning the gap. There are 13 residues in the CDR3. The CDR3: CASSRAGNYEQYF. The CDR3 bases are TGCGCCAGCAGCAGAGCCGGGAACTACGAGCAGTACTTC.

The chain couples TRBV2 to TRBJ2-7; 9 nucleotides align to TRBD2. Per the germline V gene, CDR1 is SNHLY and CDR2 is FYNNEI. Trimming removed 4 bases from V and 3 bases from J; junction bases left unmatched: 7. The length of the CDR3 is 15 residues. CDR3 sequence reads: CASSGGLANRYEQYF. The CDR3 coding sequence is TGTGCCAGCAGTGGAGGACTAGCGAATCGCTACGAGCAGTACTTC.

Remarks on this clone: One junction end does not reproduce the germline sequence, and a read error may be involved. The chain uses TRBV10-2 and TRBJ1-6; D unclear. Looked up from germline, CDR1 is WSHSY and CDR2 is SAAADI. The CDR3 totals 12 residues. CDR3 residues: CASSESRPPLNF. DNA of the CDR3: TGCGCCAGCAGTGAGTCGAGGCCGCCTCTCAACTTT.

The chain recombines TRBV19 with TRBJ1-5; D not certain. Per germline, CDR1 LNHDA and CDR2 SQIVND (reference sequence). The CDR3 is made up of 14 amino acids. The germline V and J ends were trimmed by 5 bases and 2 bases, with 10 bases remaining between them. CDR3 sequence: CASSPLNRNQPQHF. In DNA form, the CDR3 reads TGTGCCAGTAGTCCCTTAAATCGCAATCAGCCCCAGCATTTT.

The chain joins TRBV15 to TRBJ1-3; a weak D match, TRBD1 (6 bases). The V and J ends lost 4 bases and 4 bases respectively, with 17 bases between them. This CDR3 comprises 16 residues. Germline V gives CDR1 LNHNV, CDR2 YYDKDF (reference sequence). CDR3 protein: CATSKGGAKDGNTIYF. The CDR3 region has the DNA TGTGCCACCAGCAAGGGGGGGGCTAAAGACGGAAACACCATATATTTT.

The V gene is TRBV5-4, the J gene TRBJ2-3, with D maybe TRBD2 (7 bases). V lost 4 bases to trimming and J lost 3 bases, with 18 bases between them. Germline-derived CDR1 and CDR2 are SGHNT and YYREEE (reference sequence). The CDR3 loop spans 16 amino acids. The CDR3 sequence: CASSLPRGAVTDTQYF. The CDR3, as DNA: TGTGCCAGCAGCCTCCCCCGGGGGGCTGTGACAGATACGCAGTATTTT. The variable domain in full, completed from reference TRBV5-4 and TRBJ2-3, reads ETGVTQSPTHLIKTRGQQVTLRCSSQSGHNTVSWYQQALGQGPQFIFQYYREEENGRGNFPPRFSGLQFPNYSSELNVNALELDDSALYLCASSLPRGAVTDTQYFGPGTRLTVL.

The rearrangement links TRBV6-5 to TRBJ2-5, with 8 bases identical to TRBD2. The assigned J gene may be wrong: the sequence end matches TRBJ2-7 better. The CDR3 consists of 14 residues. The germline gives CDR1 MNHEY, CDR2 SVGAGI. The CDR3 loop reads CASSAGGALSEQYF. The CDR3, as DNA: TGTGCCAGCAGCGCGGGAGGAGCCCTCTCCGAGCAGTACTTC.

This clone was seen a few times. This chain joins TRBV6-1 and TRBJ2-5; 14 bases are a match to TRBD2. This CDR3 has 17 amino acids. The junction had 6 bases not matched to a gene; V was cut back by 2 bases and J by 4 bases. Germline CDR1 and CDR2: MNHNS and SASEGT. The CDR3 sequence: CASSEIVGTSGGETQYF. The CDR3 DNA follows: TGTGCCAGCAGTGAAATAGTCGGGACTAGCGGGGGAGAGACCCAGTACTTC.

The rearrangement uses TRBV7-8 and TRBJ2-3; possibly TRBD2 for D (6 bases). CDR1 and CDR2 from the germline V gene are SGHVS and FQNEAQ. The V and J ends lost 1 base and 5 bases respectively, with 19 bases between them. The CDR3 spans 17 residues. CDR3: CASSLDPEEGGVDTQYF. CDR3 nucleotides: TGTGCCAGCAGCTTAGACCCCGAGGAGGGCGGGGTAGATACGCAGTATTTT.

The CDR3 sequence is CASRSRGQTYEQYF. CDR3 nucleotide sequence: TGTGCCAGCAGAAGTAGGGGGCAAACCTACGAGCAGTACTTC. The V and J genes are TRBV6-1 and TRBJ2-7; 7 nucleotides align to TRBD1. Germline V gene data show CDR1 as MNHNS and CDR2 as SASEGT. This CDR3 comprises 14 residues. The V gene end was trimmed by 6 bases and the J gene end by 2 bases; junction bases not matched to a gene: 7.

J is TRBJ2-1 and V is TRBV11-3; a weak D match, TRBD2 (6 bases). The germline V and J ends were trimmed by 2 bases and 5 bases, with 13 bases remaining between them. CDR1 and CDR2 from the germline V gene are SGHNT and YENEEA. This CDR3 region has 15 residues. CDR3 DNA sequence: TGTGCCAGCAGCTTACGTTCGGCGGGACACAATGAGCAGTTCTTC. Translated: CASSLRSAGHNEQFF.

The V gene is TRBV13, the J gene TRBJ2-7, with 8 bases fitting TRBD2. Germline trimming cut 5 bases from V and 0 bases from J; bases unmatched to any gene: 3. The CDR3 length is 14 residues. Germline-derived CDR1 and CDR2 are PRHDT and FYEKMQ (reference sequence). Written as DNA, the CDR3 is TGTGCCAGCAGCGTAACTAGCGGCTCCTACGAGCAGTACTTC. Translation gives CASSVTSGSYEQYF. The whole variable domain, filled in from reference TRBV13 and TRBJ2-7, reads AAGVIQSPRHLIKEKRETATLKCYPIPRHDTVYWYQQGPGQDPQFLISFYEKMQSDKGSIPDRFSAQQFSDYHSELNMSSLELGDSALYFCASSVTSGSYEQYFGPGTRLTVT.

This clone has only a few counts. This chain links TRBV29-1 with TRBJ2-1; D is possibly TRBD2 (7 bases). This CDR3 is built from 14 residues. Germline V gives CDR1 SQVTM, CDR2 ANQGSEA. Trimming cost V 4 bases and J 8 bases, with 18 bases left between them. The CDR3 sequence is CSVVGAGARHEQFF. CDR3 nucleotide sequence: TGCAGCGTTGTGGGTGCGGGGGCGAGGCATGAGCAGTTCTTC.